The 8 T cell receptor beta chains presented below share a single source sample, sequenced in a study of HIV-infected children after antiretroviral therapy interruption (dated by TCRdb to about 2019). What this sample's treatment or condition label stands for: PENTA 11 planned treatment interruption arm or continuous ART arm. Library preparation was by 3' RACE. Sequenced on an Illumina MiSeq. To correct PCR amplification bias, TCR libraries were generated from RNA with a 3' RACE protocol that used unique molecular identifiers. In TCRdb, the public reads were trimmed at Q25 with fastp and aligned with MiXCR, with productive beta chains retained. Each record represents a unique CDR3 protein, reported with the most common genes and DNA among its rows. Recorded for this sample are about 40,000 distinct CDR3 sequences; less than 8.5% of them occurred a single time. The ten largest clones take up around 1% of the sample.

Sequencing was performed on CD45RA+ CD4+ T cells from PBMCs, pooled from several time points, taken from a donor given antiretroviral therapy, either interrupted or continuous. The cell subset or site label for this specimen denotes: naive CD4+ CD45RA+ CD45RO- T cells. These receptors originate from a pool of human donors with HIV.

This clonotype was detected many times. The chain carries TRBV20-1 and TRBJ1-1; no firm D call. V lost 3 bases to trimming and J lost 0 bases, with 11 bases between them. The germline V gene has CDR1 DFQATT and CDR2 SNEGSKA (reference sequence). The CDR3 loop spans 14 amino acids. Here the CDR3 DNA reads TGCAGTGCTAGGGGTCCGGGGATGAACACTGAAGCTTTCTTT. Translating gives CSARGPGMNTEAFF.

This clonotype was counted many times. This sequence joins TRBV6-1 and TRBJ2-5; 10 bases agree with TRBD2. The CDR3 length is 18 residues. V lost 1 base to trimming and J lost 2 bases; unmatched junction nucleotides: 10. Germline CDR1 is MNHNS and CDR2 is SASEGT. The CDR3 protein is CASSEVSSGGAVQETQYF. Written as DNA, the CDR3 is TGTGCCAGCAGTGAAGTATCTAGCGGGGGAGCCGTGCAAGAGACCCAGTACTTC.

This clonotype was counted at least ten times. CDR3 amino acids: CASSDSGRAVEQYF. The DNA for the CDR3 is TGCGCCAGCAGTGACAGCGGGAGGGCCGTCGAGCAGTACTTC. The rearrangement joins TRBV10-2 to TRBJ2-7; 10 bases fit TRBD2. CDR1 is WSHSY, CDR2 SAAADI, per germline. The CDR3 totals 14 residues. V lost 3 bases to trimming and J lost 6 bases; unmatched junction nucleotides: 5.

The rearrangement joins TRBV29-1 to TRBJ1-5, with 8 bases fitting TRBD1. The CDR3 runs to 13 residues. V dropped 2 bases and J dropped 7; count of bases not matched to a gene: 4. Germline assignment: CDR1 SQVTM and CDR2 ANQGSEA. DNA for the CDR3: TGCAGCGTTGAACAGGGGGCTGGGCAGCCCCAGCATTTT. It encodes CSVEQGAGQPQHF.

This clonotype was detected many times. This rearrangement joins TRBV29-1 to TRBJ1-1; TRBD1 is a possible D gene (6 bases). This CDR3 contains 14 residues. V lost 7 bases and J 2 bases, leaving 17 bases between the germline ends. The germline V gene has CDR1 SQVTM and CDR2 ANQGSEA. As DNA, the CDR3 is TGCAGCGCCGGGTCGGGGGGCAGAAACACTGAAGCTTTCTTT. This sequence encodes CSAGSGGRNTEAFF. The full variable domain, completed using reference TRBV29-1 and TRBJ1-1, is SAVISQKPSRDICQRGTSLTIQCQVDSQVTMMFWYRQQPGQSLTLIATANQGSEATYESGFVIDKFPISRPNLTFSTLTVSNMSPEDSSIYLCSAGSGGRNTEAFFGQGTRLTVV.

This clonotype was observed at least ten times. This rearrangement joins TRBV7-2 to TRBJ2-3, with D possibly TRBD2 on 7 matching bases. This CDR3 contains 15 residues. Per germline, CDR1 SGHTA and CDR2 FQGNSA. Trimming left V 0 bases short and J 5 bases short, with 12 bases between. The CDR3 is CASSLAGGRIDTQYF. Here the CDR3 DNA reads TGTGCCAGCAGCTTAGCCGGGGGGCGTATAGATACGCAGTATTTT.

This clonotype was seen at least ten times. The chain uses TRBV5-1 and TRBJ2-3; D not certain. The CDR3 sequence is 14 residues long. Trimming took 2 bases from V and 2 from J, leaving 9 bases between them. Germline V gives CDR1 SGHRS, CDR2 YFSETQ. CDR3 sequence: CASSLFVDTDTQYF. The CDR3 nucleotides are TGCGCCAGCAGCTTATTCGTGGACACAGATACGCAGTATTTT.

This clonotype was recorded at least ten times. CDR3 protein: CASREDWEETQYF. In DNA form, the CDR3 reads TGCGCCAGCAGGGAAGACTGGGAAGAGACCCAGTACTTC. The J gene is TRBJ2-5, the V gene TRBV5-1, with D unresolved. The CDR3 is made up of 13 amino acids. V lost 5 bases and J 3 bases, leaving 11 bases between the germline ends. Germline V gene sequence: CDR1 SGHRS, CDR2 YFSETQ.